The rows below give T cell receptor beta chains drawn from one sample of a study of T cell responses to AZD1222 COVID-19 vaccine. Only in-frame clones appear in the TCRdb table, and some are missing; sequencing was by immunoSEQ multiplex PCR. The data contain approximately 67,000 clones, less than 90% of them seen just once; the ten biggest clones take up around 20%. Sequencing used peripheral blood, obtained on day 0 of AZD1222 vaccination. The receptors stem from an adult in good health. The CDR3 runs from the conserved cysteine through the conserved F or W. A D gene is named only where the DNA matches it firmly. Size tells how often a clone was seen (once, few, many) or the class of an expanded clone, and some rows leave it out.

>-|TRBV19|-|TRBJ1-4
CASSSTLGGEKLFF
TGTGCCAGTAGTTCAACCCTTGGGGGTGAAAAACTGTTTTTT
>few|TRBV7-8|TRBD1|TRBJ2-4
CASSLAYRTGGNIQYF
TGTGCCAGCAGCTTAGCATATAGGACAGGGGGAAACATTCAGTACTTC
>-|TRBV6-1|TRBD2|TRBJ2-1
CASSALLAGAGDEQFF
TGTGCCAGCAGTGCACTACTAGCGGGGGCAGGGGATGAGCAGTTCTTC
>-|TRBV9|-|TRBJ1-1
CASSVMGTSTAFF
TGTGCCAGCAGCGTAATGGGGACATCAACGGCTTTCTTT
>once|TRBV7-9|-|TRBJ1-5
CASSLAWNQPQHF
TGTGCCAGCAGCTTAGCTTGGAATCAGCCCCAGCATTTT
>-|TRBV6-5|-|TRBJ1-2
CASSYSRQEGGYTF
TGTGCCAGCAGTTACTCCCGGCAGGAAGGTGGCTACACCTTC
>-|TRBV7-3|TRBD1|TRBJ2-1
CASSIPGQDSYNEQFF
TGTGCCAGCAGCATACCGGGACAGGACTCCTACAATGAGCAGTTCTTC
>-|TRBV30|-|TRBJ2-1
CAWSEGTGYNEQFF
TGTGCCTGGAGTGAGGGGACGGGATACAATGAGCAGTTCTTC
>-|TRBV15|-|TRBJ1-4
CATSRYLGRDNEKLFF
TGTGCCACCAGCAGATATTTGGGCAGGGATAATGAAAAACTGTTTTTT
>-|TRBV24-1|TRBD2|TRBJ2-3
CATSDHRTSGASTDTQYF
TGTGCCACCAGTGACCACCGGACTAGCGGGGCTAGCACAGATACGCAGTATTTT
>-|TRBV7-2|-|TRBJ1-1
CASCRGVDTEAFF
TGTGCCAGCTGTCGGGGGGTAGACACTGAAGCTTTCTTT
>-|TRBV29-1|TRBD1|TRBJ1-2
CSVAGDSPYGYGYTF
TGCAGCGTTGCAGGGGACAGCCCGTATGGCTATGGCTACACCTTC
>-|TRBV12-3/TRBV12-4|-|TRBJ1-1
CASSFGGRGAFF
TGTGCCAGCAGTTTCGGGGGACGGGGGGCTTTCTTT
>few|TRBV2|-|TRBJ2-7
CASREAFPDSYEQYF
TGTGCCAGCAGGGAAGCGTTCCCAGACAGCTACGAGCAGTACTTC
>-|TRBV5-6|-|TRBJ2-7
CASSFAYRWDEQYF
TGTGCCAGCAGCTTCGCTTACCGCTGGGACGAGCAGTACTTC
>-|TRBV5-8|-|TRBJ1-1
CASSLDAFF
TGTGCCAGCAGCTTGGATGCTTTCTTT
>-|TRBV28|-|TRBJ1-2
CASSLSTGPTNYGYTF
TGTGCCAGCAGTTTGTCGACAGGCCCGACTAACTATGGCTACACCTTC
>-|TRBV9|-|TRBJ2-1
CASSQDPLSYNEQFF
TGTGCCAGCAGCCAGGACCCCCTCTCCTACAATGAGCAGTTCTTC
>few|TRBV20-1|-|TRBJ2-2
CSASSLDTGELFF
TGCAGTGCTAGTTCACTAGACACGGGGGAGCTGTTTTTT
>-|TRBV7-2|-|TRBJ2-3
CASSLGAGEDTQYF
TGTGCCAGCAGCTTAGGAGCAGGGGAAGATACGCAGTATTTT
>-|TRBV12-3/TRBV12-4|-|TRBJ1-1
CASSFRQTEAFF
TGTGCCAGCAGTTTCAGGCAGACTGAAGCTTTCTTT
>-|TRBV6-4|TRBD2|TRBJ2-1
CASSATGGSNEQFF
TGTGCCAGCAGTGCGACGGGGGGTTCGAATGAGCAGTTCTTC
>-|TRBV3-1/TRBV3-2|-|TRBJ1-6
CASSQAVGASPLHF
TGTGCCAGCAGCCAAGCCGTGGGGGCTTCACCCCTCCACTTT
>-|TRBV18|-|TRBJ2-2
CASSPKVTGELFF
TGTGCCAGCTCACCGAAAGTCACCGGGGAGCTGTTTTTT
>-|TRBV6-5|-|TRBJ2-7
CASSYGEGVFYEQYF
TGTGCCAGCAGTTACGGGGAAGGGGTTTTCTACGAGCAGTACTTC
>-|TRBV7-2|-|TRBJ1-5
CASSPGYPWGQPQHF
TGTGCCAGCAGCCCGGGCTACCCTTGGGGTCAGCCCCAGCATTTT
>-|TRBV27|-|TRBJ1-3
CASSLSTSGNTIYF
TGTGCCAGCAGTTTATCAACCTCTGGAAACACCATATATTTT
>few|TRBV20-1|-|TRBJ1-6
CSASDGAGVNNSPLHF
TGCAGTGCTAGTGATGGGGCAGGGGTTAATAATTCACCCCTCCACTTT
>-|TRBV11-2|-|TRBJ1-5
CASSLSFETNQPQHF
TGTGCCAGCAGCTTAAGCTTCGAGACCAATCAGCCCCAGCATTTT
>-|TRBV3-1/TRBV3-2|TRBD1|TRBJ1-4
CASSPDRGDEKLFF
TGTGCCAGCAGCCCCGACAGGGGGGATGAAAAACTGTTTTTT
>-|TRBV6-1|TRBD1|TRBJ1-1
CASSVWDRGKNTEAFF
TGTGCCAGCAGTGTATGGGACAGGGGGAAGAACACTGAAGCTTTCTTT
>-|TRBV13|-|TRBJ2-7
CASSLAHEQYF
TGTGCCAGCAGCTTAGCCCACGAGCAGTACTTC
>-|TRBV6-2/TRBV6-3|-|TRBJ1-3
CASSPGPGTSSGNTIYF
TGTGCCAGCAGCCCTGGCCCCGGGACGTCTTCTGGAAACACCATATATTTT
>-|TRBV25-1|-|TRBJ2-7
CASSGRDGDVFGEQYF
TGTGCCAGCAGTGGCCGGGACGGCGACGTTTTTGGCGAGCAGTACTTC
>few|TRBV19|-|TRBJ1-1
CASRATGMNTEAFF
TGTGCCAGTAGAGCTACGGGGATGAACACTGAAGCTTTCTTT
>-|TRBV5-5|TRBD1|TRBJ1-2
CASSNGQGDGYTF
TGTGCCAGCAGCAATGGACAGGGGGATGGCTACACCTTC
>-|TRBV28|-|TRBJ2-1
CASSFLDEQFF
TGTGCCAGCAGTTTTCTTGATGAGCAGTTCTTC
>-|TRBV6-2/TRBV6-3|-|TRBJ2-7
CASSSLRGGTRQYF
TGTGCCAGCAGCTCTCTGAGAGGAGGGACTCGGCAGTACTTC
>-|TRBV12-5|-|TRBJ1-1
CASGLASRQGVTEAFF
TGTGCTAGTGGTTTGGCCTCAAGGCAGGGAGTTACTGAAGCTTTCTTT
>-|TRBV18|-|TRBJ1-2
CASSPTGQIYGYTF
TGTGCCAGCTCACCAACGGGTCAGATCTATGGCTACACCTTC
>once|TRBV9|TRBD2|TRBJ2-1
CASSVVGRDNEQFF
TGTGCCAGCAGCGTAGTAGGGAGGGACAATGAGCAGTTCTTC
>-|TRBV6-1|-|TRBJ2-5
CASMSDPAIWYF
TGTGCCAGCATGTCGGACCCCGCTATCTGGTACTTC
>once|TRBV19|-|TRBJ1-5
CASSTSRTALYSNQPQHF
TGTGCCAGTAGTACATCCCGGACAGCACTTTATAGCAATCAGCCCCAGCATTTT
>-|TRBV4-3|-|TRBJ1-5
CASSQDEDQPQHF
TGCGCCAGCAGCCAAGACGAGGATCAGCCCCAGCATTTT
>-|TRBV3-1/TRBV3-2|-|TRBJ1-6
CASSLRQYYNSPLHF
TGTGCCAGCAGCTTACGTCAGTACTATAATTCACCCCTCCACTTT
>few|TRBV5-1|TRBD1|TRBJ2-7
CASSRQGNPLDEQYF
TGCGCCAGCAGTAGACAGGGGAATCCCTTGGACGAGCAGTACTTC
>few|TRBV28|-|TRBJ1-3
CASSFEEIGNTIYF
TGTGCCAGCAGTTTCGAGGAAATTGGAAACACCATATATTTT
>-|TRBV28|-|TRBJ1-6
CASSLMGSPLHF
TGTGCCAGCAGTCTAATGGGGTCACCCCTCCACTTT
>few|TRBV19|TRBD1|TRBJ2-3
CASTAWTGFSDTQYF
TGTGCCAGCACCGCTTGGACAGGGTTTTCAGATACGCAGTATTTT
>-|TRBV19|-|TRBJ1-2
CASSIGVSGYTF
TGTGCCAGTAGTATCGGGGTATCGGGCTACACCTTC
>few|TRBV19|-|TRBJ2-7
CASSYQSSYEQYF
TGTGCCAGTAGTTACCAGAGCTCCTACGAGCAGTACTTC
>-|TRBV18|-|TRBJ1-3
CASSPTPGTSVDTIYF
TGTGCCAGCTCACCTACTCCCGGGACATCGGTCGACACCATATATTTT
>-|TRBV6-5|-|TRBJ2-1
CASRAETYNEQFF
TGTGCCAGCAGGGCAGAAACCTACAATGAGCAGTTCTTC